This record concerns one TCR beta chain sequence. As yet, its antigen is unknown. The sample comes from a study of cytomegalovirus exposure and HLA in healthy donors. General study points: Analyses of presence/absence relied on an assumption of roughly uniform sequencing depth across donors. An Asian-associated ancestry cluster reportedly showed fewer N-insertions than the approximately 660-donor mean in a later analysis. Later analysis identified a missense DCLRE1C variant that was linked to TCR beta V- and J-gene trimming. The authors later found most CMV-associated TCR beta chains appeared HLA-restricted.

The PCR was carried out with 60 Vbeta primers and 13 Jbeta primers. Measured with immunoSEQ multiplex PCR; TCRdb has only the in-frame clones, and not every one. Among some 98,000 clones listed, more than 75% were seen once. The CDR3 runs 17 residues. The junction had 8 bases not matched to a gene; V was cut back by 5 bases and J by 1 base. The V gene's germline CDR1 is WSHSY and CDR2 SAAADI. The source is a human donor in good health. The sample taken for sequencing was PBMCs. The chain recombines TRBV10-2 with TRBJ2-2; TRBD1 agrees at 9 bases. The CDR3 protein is CASSRGPTGGNTGELFF. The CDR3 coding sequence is TGCGCCAGCAGTCGGGGGCCGACAGGGGGGAACACCGGGGAGCTGTTTTTT.